This T cell receptor beta chain was documented in a study of T cell responses to AZD1222 COVID-19 vaccine. General observations from the study: Most donors were white British and more were female, and clonal diversity was possibly underestimated. Baseline seropositivity characterized only a handful of AZD1222 recipients. Mapped onto spike, vaccine-associated CD4 TCRs spanned it and were dominant at 160-218 and 743-854.

This CDR3 is 14 amino acids long. V lost 5 bases, J lost 1 base, and 11 bases lay in between. Germline CDR1 is LGHNT and CDR2 is FRNRAP. Details on this clone: The antigen remains unidentified.

Only in-frame clones appear in the TCRdb table, and some are missing; sequencing was by immunoSEQ multiplex PCR. The data show 150,000 to 200,000 clones, around 85% seen once. Timing groups of about 4 and about 12 weeks for second doses were pooled. This sequence was found in an adult who received the AZD1222 COVID-19 vaccine. Sequenced material: peripheral blood, taken 28 days after the second AZD1222 dose. The chain couples TRBV12-5 to TRBJ1-1, with D possibly being TRBD1 (6 bases). CDR3 in amino acids: CASGKQGENTEAFF. Here the CDR3 DNA reads TGTGCTAGTGGTAAACAGGGAGAGAACACTGAAGCTTTCTTT. The full variable domain, in which reference TRBV12-5 and TRBJ1-1 provide the parts outside the CDR3, is DARVTQTPRHKVTEMGQEVTMRCQPILGHNTVFWYRQTMMQGLELLAYFRNRAPLDDSGMPKDRFSAEMPDATLATLKIQPSEPRDSAVYFCASGKQGENTEAFFGQGTRLTVV.